The clone carrying this T cell receptor (beta chain) was detected only a few times. Its specificity is not known. The sample originates from a study of CD8 T cells in ankylosing spondylitis. General study points: Typical of ankylosing spondylitis blood, it appeared, was a TCR beta motif of roughly eight highly homologous variants.

CDR1 and CDR2 (germline): MNHEY, SMNVEV (reference sequence). This CDR3 has 13 residues. Trimming cost V 4 bases and J 4 bases, with 8 bases left between them. In TCRdb, the 5' RACE reads were re-called with MiXCR into one record per CDR3 protein. The sample yields over 700,000 distinct CDR3 sequences, around a fifth seen once. The chain joins TRBV27 to TRBJ1-5; no reliable D call. The clonotype comes from a male donor with ankylosing spondylitis. The sequenced sample was blood, either unsorted or a sorted T cell fraction (not recorded which). This CDR3 reads CASSSTQNQPQHF. The CDR3 nucleotides read TGTGCCAGCAGTTCCACGCAAAATCAGCCCCAGCATTTT.